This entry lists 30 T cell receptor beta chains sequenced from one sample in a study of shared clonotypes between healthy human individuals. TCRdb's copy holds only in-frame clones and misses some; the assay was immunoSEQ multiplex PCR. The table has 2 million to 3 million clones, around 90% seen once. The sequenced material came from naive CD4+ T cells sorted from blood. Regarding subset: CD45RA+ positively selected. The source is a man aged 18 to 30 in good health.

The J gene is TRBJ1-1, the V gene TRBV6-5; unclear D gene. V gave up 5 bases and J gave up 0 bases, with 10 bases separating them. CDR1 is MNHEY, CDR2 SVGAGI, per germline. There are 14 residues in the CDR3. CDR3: CASSALLMNTEAFF. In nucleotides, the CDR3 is TGTGCCAGCAGTGCGCTATTAATGAACACTGAAGCTTTCTTT.

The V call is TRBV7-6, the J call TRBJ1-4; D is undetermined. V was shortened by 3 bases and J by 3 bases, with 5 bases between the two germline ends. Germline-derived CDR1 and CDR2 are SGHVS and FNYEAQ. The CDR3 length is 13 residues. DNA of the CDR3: TGTGCCAGCAGCTTTAACGCTAATGAAAAACTGTTTTTT. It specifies CASSFNANEKLFF. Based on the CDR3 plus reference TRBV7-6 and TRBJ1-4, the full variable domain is GAGVSQSPRYKVTKRGQDVALRCDPISGHVSLYWYRQALGQGPEFLTYFNYEAQQDKSGLPNDRFSAERPEGSISTLTIQRTEQRDSAMYRCASSFNANEKLFFGSGTQLSVL.

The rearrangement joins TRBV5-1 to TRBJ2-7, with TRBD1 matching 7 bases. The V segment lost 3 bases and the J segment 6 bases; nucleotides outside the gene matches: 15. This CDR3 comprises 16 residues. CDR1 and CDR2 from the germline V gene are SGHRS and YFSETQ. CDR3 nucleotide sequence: TGCGCCAGCAGCTCCCTTCCCGGGACAGTAGGGCTCGAGCAGTACTTC. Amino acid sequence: CASSSLPGTVGLEQYF. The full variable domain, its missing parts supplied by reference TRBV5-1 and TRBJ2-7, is KAGVTQTPRYLIKTRGQQVTLSCSPISGHRSVSWYQQTPGQGLQFLFEYFSETQRNKGNFPGRFSGRQFSNSRSEMNVSTLELGDSALYLCASSSLPGTVGLEQYFGPGTRLTVT.

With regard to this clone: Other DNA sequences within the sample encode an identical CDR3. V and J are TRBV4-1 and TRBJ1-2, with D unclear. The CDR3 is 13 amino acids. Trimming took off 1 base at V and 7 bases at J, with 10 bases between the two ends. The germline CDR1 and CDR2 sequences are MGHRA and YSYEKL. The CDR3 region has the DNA TGCGCCAGCAGCCAAGTGCCCTGGGGTGGCTACACCTTC. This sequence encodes CASSQVPWGGYTF.

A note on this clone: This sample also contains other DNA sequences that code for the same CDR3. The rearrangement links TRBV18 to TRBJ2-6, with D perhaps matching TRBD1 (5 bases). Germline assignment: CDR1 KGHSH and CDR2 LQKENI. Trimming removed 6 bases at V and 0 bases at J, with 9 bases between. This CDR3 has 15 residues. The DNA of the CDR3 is TGTGCCAGCTCCCCTAGGGGCTCTGGGGCCAACGTCCTGACTTTC. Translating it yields CASSPRGSGANVLTF. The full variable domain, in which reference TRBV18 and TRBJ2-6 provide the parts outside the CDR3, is NAGVMQNPRHLVRRRGQEARLRCSPMKGHSHVYWYRQLPEEGLKFMVYLQKENIIDESGMPKERFSAEFPKEGPSILRIQQVVRGDSAAYFCASSPRGSGANVLTFGAGSRLTVL.

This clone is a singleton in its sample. CDR3 sequence: CASSLPGGSGGARGYNEQFF. The CDR3 coding sequence is TGTGCCAGTAGTCTCCCGGGAGGGAGCGGGGGGGCACGAGGCTACAATGAGCAGTTCTTC. The V gene is TRBV19, the J gene TRBJ2-1, with 10 nucleotides matching TRBD2. V dropped 5 bases and J dropped 3; count of bases not matched to a gene: 19. Germline CDR1 LNHDA, CDR2 SQIVND (reference sequence). The CDR3 length is 20 residues.

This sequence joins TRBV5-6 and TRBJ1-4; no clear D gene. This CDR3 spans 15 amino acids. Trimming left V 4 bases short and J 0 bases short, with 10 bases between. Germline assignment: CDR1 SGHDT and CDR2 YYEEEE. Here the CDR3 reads CASSRFDTTNEKLFF. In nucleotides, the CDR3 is TGTGCCAGCAGCCGTTTCGACACAACTAATGAAAAACTGTTTTTT.

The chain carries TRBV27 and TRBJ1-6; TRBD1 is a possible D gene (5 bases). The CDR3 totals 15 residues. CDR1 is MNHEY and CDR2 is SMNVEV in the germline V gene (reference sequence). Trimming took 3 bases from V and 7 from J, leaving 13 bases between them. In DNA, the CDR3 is TGTGCCAGCAGTTTTGGCAGGGAAGGGAATTCACCCCTCCACTTT. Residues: CASSFGREGNSPLHF.

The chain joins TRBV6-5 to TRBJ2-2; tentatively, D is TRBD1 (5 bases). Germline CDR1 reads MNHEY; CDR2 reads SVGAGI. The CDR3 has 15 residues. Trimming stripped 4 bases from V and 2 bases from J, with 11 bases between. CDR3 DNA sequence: TGTGCCAGCAGTTGGGGCCGACACAACACCGGGGAGCTGTTTTTT. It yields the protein CASSWGRHNTGELFF.

The CDR3 is CASSNPRDAAYNEQFF. The CDR3 DNA follows: TGTGCCAGCAGCAATCCCCGGGACGCTGCCTACAATGAGCAGTTCTTC. V gene TRBV11-3 combines with J gene TRBJ2-1, with D perhaps given as TRBD1 or TRBD2 (5 bases each). This CDR3 is 16 amino acids long. Trimming removed 5 bases from V and 2 bases from J, with 16 bases in between. The germline gives CDR1 SGHNT, CDR2 YENEEA.

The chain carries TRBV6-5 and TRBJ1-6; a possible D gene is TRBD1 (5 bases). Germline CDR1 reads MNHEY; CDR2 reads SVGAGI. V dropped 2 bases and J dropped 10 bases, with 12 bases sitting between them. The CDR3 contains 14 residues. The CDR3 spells CASSYGTMGSPLHF. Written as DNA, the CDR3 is TGTGCCAGCAGTTACGGGACGATGGGGTCACCCCTCCACTTT.

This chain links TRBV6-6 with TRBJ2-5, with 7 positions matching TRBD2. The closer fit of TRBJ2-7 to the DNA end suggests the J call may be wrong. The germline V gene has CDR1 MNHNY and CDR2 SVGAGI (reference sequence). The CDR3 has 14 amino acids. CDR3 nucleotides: TGTGCCAGCAGTCAGAGCGGGACCTCCTACGAGCAGTACTTC. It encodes CASSQSGTSYEQYF.

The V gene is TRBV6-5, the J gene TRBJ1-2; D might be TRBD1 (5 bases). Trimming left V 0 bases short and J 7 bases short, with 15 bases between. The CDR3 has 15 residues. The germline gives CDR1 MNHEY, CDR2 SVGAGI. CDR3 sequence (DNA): TGTGCCAGCAGTTACTCTCCCGACAGAGTGGGTGGCTACACCTTC. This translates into CASSYSPDRVGGYTF.

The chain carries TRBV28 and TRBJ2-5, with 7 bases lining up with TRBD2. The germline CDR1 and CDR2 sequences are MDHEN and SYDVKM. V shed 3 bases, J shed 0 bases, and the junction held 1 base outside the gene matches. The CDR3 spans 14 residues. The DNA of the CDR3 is TGTGCCAGCAGTTTGCGGGGGAACCAAGAGACCCAGTACTTC. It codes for CASSLRGNQETQYF. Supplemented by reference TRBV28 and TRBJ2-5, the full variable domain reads DVKVTQSSRYLVKRTGEKVFLECVQDMDHENMFWYRQDPGLGLRLIYFSYDVKMKEKGDIPEGYSVSREKKERFSLILESASTNQTSMYLCASSLRGNQETQYFGPGTRLLVL.

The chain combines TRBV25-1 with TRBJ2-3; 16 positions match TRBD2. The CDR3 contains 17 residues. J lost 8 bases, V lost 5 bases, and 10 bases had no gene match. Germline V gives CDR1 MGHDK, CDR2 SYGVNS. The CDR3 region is CASSPPGTSGGVGTQYF. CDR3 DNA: TGTGCCAGCAGTCCGCCTGGGACTAGCGGGGGGGTCGGTACGCAGTATTTT.

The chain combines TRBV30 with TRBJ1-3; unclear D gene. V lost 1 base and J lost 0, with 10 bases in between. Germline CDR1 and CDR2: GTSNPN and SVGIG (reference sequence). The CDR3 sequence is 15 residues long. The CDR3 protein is CAWSASWSSGNTIYF. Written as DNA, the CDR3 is TGTGCCTGGAGTGCCTCGTGGAGCTCTGGAAACACCATATATTTT.

The CDR3 protein is CASSPGGQSLQETQYF. CDR3 DNA: TGCGCCAGCAGCCCGGGGGGACAAAGTCTCCAAGAGACCCAGTACTTC. This sequence joins TRBV5-1 and TRBJ2-5; possibly TRBD2 for D (7 bases). Trimming pared 4 bases from V and 1 base from J, leaving 17 bases between. This CDR3 has 16 residues. CDR1 is SGHRS and CDR2 is YFSETQ in the germline V gene.

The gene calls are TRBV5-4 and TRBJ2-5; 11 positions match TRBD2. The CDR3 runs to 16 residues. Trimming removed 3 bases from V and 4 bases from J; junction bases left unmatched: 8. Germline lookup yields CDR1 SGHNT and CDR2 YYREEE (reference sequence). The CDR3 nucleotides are TGTGCCAGCAGCTGGGGTCTAGCGGGAGGAGCAGAGACCCAGTACTTC. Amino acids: CASSWGLAGGAETQYF.

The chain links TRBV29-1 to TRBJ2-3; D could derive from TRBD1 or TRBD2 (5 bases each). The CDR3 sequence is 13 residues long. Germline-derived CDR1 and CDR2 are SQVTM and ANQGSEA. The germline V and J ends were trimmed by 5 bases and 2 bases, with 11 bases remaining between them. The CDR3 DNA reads TGCAGCGTTACGGGGCGGGTCACAGATACGCAGTATTTT. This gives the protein CSVTGRVTDTQYF.

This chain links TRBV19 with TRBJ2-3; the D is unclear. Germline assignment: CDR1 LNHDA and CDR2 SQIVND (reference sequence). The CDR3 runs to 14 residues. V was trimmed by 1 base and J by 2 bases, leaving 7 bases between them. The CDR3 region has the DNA TGTGCCAGTAGTATAGGCCAGTTCACAGATACGCAGTATTTT. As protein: CASSIGQFTDTQYF.

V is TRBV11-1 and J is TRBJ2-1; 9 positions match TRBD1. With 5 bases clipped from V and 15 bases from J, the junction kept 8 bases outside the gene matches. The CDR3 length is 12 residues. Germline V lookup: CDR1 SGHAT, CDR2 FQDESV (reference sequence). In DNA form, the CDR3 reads TGTGCCAGCAGCCTCCCGGGACAGGGATTGTTCTTC. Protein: CASSLPGQGLFF.

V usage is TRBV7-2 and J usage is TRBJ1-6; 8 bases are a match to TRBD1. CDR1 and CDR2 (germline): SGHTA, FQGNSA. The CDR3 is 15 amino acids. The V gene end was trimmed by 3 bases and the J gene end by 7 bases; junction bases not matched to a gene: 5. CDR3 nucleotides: TGTGCCAGCAGCTTCCGGACAGGGAGGAATTCACCCCTCCACTTT. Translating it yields CASSFRTGRNSPLHF. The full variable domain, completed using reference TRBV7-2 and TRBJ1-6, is GAGVSQSPSNKVTEKGKDVELRCDPISGHTALYWYRQSLGQGLEFLIYFQGNSAPDKSGLPSDRFSAERTGGSVSTLTIQRTQQEDSAVYLCASSFRTGRNSPLHFGNGTRLTVT.

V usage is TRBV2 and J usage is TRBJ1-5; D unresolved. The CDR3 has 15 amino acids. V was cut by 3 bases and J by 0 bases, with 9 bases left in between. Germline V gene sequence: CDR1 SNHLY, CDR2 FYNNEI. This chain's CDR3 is CASSDRGNSNQPQHF. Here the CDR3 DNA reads TGTGCCAGCAGTGATCGAGGGAATAGCAATCAGCCCCAGCATTTT. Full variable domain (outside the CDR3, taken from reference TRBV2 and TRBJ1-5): EPEVTQTPSHQVTQMGQEVILRCVPISNHLYFYWYRQILGQKVEFLVSFYNNEISEKSEIFDDQFSVERPDGSNFTLKIRSTKLEDSAMYFCASSDRGNSNQPQHFGDGTRLSIL.

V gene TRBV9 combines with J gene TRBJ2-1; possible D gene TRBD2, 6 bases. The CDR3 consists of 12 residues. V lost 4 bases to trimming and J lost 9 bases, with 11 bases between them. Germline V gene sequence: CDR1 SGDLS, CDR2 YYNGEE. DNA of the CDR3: TGTGCCAGCAGCCCCACGGGGGTTGAGCAGTTCTTC. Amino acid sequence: CASSPTGVEQFF.

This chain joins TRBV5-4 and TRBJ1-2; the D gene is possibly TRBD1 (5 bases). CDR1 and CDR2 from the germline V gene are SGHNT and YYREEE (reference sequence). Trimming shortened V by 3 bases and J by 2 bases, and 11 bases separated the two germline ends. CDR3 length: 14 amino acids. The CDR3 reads CASSSSQGNYGYTF. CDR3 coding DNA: TGTGCCAGCAGCTCCAGCCAGGGAAACTATGGCTACACCTTC. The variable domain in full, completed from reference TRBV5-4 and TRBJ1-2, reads ETGVTQSPTHLIKTRGQQVTLRCSSQSGHNTVSWYQQALGQGPQFIFQYYREEENGRGNFPPRFSGLQFPNYSSELNVNALELDDSALYLCASSSSQGNYGYTFGSGTRLTVV.

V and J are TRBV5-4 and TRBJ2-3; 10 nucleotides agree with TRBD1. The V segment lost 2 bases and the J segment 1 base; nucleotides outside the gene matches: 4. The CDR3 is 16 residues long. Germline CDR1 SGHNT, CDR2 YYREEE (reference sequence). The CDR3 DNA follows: TGTGCCAGCAGCTTTGGAGGGACAGGGGGCACAGATACGCAGTATTTT. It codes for CASSFGGTGGTDTQYF.

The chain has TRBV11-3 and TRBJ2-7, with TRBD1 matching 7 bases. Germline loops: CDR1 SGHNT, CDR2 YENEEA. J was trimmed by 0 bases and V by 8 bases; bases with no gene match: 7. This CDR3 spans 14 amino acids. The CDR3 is CASFWGTVSYEQYF. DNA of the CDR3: TGTGCCAGCTTTTGGGGGACAGTCTCCTACGAGCAGTACTTC.

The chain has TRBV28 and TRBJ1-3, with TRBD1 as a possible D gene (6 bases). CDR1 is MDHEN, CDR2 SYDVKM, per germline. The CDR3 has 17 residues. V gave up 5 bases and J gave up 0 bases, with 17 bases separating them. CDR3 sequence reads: CASSPPDSGASGNTIYF. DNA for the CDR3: TGTGCCAGCAGTCCCCCGGACAGTGGGGCCTCTGGAAACACCATATATTTT.

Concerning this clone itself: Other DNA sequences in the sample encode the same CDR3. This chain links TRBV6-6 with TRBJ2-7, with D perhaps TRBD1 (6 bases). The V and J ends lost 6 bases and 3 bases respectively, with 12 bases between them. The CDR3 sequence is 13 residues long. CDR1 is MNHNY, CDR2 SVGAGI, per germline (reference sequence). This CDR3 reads CASSRTGNYEQYF. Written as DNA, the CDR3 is TGTGCCAGCAGCCGTACAGGGAACTACGAGCAGTACTTC.

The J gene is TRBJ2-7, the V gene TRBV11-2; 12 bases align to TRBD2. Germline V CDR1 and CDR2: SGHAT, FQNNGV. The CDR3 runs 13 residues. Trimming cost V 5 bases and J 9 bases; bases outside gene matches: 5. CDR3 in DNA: TGTGCCAGCAGCCCTAGCGGGAGGGCCGTGCAGTACTTC. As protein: CASSPSGRAVQYF. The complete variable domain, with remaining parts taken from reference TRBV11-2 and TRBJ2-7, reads EAGVAQSPRYKIIEKRQSVAFWCNPISGHATLYWYQQILGQGPKLLIQFQNNGVVDDSQLPKDRFSAERLKGVDSTLKIQPAKLEDSAVYLCASSPSGRAVQYFGPGTRLTVT.